The present T cell receptor beta chain was sequenced within a study of blood T cell repertoires in COVID-19. The table lists this clone with a count of one. The V and J ends lost 6 bases and 0 bases respectively, with 13 bases between them. The CDR3 has 15 residues. The germline V gene encodes CDR1 SGHDT and CDR2 YYEEEE. The data were produced by immunoSEQ multiplex PCR, yet TCRdb's version contains in-frame clones alone and is incomplete. The data contain about 80,000 clones, around 89% of them seen just once; the ten biggest clones take up around 12%. Sample: peripheral blood. This sequence was found in a man in his 70s with active or convalescent COVID-19. This sequence joins TRBV5-6 and TRBJ2-1; D gene ambiguous. CDR3 in DNA: TGTGCCAGCATCTCCACGGAGAGCTCCTACAATGAGCAGTTCTTC. It yields the protein CASISTESSYNEQFF.